This T cell receptor beta chain was found in a study of OX40 agonist ivuxolimab in advanced cancers. Study-wide background: Having had anti-PD-1, anti-PD-L1 or anti-CTLA-4 therapy before was allowed, and over 35% had some. Regarding the study as a whole: On average, a greater number of expanded clones characterised CD8+ T cells relative to CD4+. Low normalized T-cell clonal expansion also characterized some of the nonresponders.

The method was immunoSEQ multiplex PCR; TCRdb's version includes in-frame clones alone and lacks a portion of them. The repertoire holds roughly 45,000 clones, with about 80% as singletons. Enrollment shut out patients with autoimmune disease history or systemic immunosuppression. About this clone: Its specificity is not known.

The germline V gene has CDR1 LNHDA and CDR2 SQIVND (reference sequence). This CDR3 is built from 15 residues. Between the trimmed V and J ends, which lost 1 base and 2 bases, there was a span of 9 bases. This material consisted of CD4+ or CD8+ T cells sorted from blood, taken in a trial of the OX40 agonist ivuxolimab. The source is an adult with an advanced solid tumor such as melanoma, head and neck, liver or kidney cancer. The V and J genes are TRBV19 and TRBJ2-1; tentative D call: TRBD1 (5 bases). CDR3: CASSIGTPTYNEQFF. CDR3 nucleotides: TGTGCCAGTAGTATAGGGACACCGACCTACAATGAGCAGTTCTTC.